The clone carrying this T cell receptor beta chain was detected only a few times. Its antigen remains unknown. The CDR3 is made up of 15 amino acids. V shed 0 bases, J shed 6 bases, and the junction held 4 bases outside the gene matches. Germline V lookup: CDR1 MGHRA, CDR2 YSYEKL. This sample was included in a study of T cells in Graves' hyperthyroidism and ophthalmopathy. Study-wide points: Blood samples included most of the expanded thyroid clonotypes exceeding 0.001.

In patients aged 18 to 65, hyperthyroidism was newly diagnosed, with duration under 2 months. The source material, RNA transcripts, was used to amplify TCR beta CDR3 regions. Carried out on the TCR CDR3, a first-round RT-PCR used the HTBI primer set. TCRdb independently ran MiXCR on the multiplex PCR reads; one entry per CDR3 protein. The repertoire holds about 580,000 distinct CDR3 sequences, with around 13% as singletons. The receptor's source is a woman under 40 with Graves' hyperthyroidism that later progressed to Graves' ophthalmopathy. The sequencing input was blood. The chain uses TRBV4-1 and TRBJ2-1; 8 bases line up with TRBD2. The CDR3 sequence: CASSQDPGGGNEQFF. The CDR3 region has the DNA TGCGCCAGCAGCCAAGATCCGGGAGGGGGCAATGAGCAGTTCTTC.